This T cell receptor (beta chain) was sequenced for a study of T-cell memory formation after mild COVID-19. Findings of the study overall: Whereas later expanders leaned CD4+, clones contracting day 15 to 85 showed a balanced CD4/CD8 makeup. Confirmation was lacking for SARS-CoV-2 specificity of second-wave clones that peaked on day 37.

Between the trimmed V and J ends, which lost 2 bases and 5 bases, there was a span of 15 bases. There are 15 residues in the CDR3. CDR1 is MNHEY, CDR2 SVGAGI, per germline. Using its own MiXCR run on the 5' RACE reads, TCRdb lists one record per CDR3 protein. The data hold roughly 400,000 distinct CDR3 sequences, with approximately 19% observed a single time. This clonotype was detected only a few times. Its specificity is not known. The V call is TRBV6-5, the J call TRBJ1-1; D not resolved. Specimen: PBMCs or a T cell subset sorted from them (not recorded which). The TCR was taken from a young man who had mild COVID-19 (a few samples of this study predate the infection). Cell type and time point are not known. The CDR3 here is CASSYPSLGRTEAFF. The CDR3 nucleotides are TGTGCCAGCAGTTACCCCTCCCTAGGCCGGACTGAAGCTTTCTTT.